This is a list of T cell receptor beta chains from one sample in a study of blood T cells in healthy people across ages. In TCRdb, the 5' RACE reads were re-called with MiXCR into one record per CDR3 protein. This sample has around 780,000 distinct CDR3 sequences, with roughly three fifths found just once. Sequencing was carried out using blood. All receptors derive from a middle-aged man in good health. Each CDR3 is given with its conserved first and last residue. The D gene is left open where the match is weak. Rows give clone size only sometimes, using once, few, many, or a class for an expanded clone.

v_gene	abundance	len	d_gene	j_gene	CDR3nt	CDR3aa
TRBV29-1	.	14	.	TRBJ2-4	TGCAGCGTTGATAGAATACTAGCCAAAAACATTCAGTACTTC	CSVDRILAKNIQYF
TRBV18	.	13	TRBD1	TRBJ2-4	TGTGCCAGCTCACCGACAGGGTTGGGTGGCCCGTACTTC	CASSPTGLGGPYF
TRBV29-1	.	11	.	TRBJ2-1	TGCAGCTCCAGGGGTTACAATGAGCAGTTCTTC	CSSRGYNEQFF
TRBV2	.	17	TRBD2	TRBJ2-5	TGTGCCAGCAGTGAAGCGGGACGTGTAGCGGGACAAGAGACCCAGTACTTC	CASSEAGRVAGQETQYF
TRBV4-1	.	17	TRBD2	TRBJ2-3	TGCGCCAGCAGCCAAGATCCTAGCGGGAGGGCCATGGGTACGCAGTATTTT	CASSQDPSGRAMGTQYF
TRBV7-8	.	14	.	TRBJ1-6	TGTGCCAGCAGCTTACGGGAGATGGGTTCACCCCTCCACTTT	CASSLREMGSPLHF
TRBV7-9	.	14	.	TRBJ1-4	TGTGCCAGCAGCCCGAAGAGGGGATCTGAAAAACTGTTTTTT	CASSPKRGSEKLFF
TRBV29-1	.	15	TRBD1	TRBJ2-7	TGCAGCGTGACAGGGGGCGGCGGGTCGGGCAATGAGCAGTACTTC	CSVTGGGGSGNEQYF
TRBV7-3	few	14	.	TRBJ1-5	TGTGCCAGCGGCCCCGGGGGGGGCAATCAGCCCCAGCATTTT	CASGPGGGNQPQHF
TRBV2	.	14	.	TRBJ1-6	TGTGCCAGCAGTGCAGGGATCGATAATTCACCCCTCCACTTT	CASSAGIDNSPLHF
TRBV19	.	17	TRBD2	TRBJ2-1	TGTGCCAGTAGGTCCCCTGCGGGGGGACATGTCTACAATGAGCAGTTCTTC	CASRSPAGGHVYNEQFF
TRBV4-3	.	17	TRBD2	TRBJ2-5	TGCGCCAGCAGCCAAGACGGGAAAAGCGGGGTAGCCGAGACCCAGTACTTC	CASSQDGKSGVAETQYF
TRBV6-1	.	14	TRBD1	TRBJ1-3	TGTGCCAGCAGTGATGACAGGGGAAGAAACACCATATATTTT	CASSDDRGRNTIYF
TRBV20-1	.	14	.	TRBJ1-5	TGCAGTGCTAGGCGGGACTCACGGAATCAGCCCCAGCATTTT	CSARRDSRNQPQHF
TRBV25-1	.	15	.	TRBJ1-2	TGTGCCAGCAGTGAATTGGGGGGGAATAACTATGGCTACACCTTC	CASSELGGNNYGYTF
TRBV12-3/TRBV12-4	.	12	TRBD2	TRBJ2-5	TGTGCCAGCAGTCGGTCCGGGACTAGCGGGTACTTC	CASSRSGTSGYF
TRBV21-1	few	24	.	TRBJ2-5	TGTGCCAGCAGCAAACTTGGGGACAGAAAAGCTTCAGGGGCTAGCGGGAGTGGGAGAGAGACCCAGTACTTC	CASSKLGDRKASGASGSGRETQYF
TRBV7-9	few	13	.	TRBJ1-4	TGTGCCAGCGCTAAACCCCCTGGAGAAAAACTGTTTTTT	CASAKPPGEKLFF
TRBV7-3	.	13	.	TRBJ2-1	TGTGCCAGCAGCTTAACCAGGGATAATGAGCAGTTCTTC	CASSLTRDNEQFF
TRBV7-2	.	13	.	TRBJ2-4	TGTGCCAGCAGCCCGGGCGGAAAAAACATTCAGTACTTC	CASSPGGKNIQYF
TRBV4-3	.	13	.	TRBJ1-1	TGCGCCAGCAGCCAAAGTACTAACACTGAAGCTTTCTTT	CASSQSTNTEAFF
TRBV20-1	once	16	.	TRBJ2-2	TGCAGTGCTAGAGACCCGGGCAGCGCGAACACCGGGGAGCTGTTTTTT	CSARDPGSANTGELFF
TRBV29-1	once	12	.	TRBJ1-2	TGCAGCGACGCACAGGGCCCCCGCGCACACACCTTC	CSDAQGPRAHTF
TRBV14	.	17	.	TRBJ2-3	TGTGCCAGCAGCCAAGCCTTGCAGCTAGCGTTCACAGATACGCAGTATTTT	CASSQALQLAFTDTQYF
TRBV20-1	few	13	.	TRBJ1-1	TGCAGTGCTAGAGCCACAGGTACCACTGAAGCTTTCTTT	CSARATGTTEAFF
TRBV6-1	once	13	TRBD1	TRBJ2-5	TGTGCCGCGAACTTGCCAGGGGGAGAGACCCAGTACTTC	CAANLPGGETQYF
TRBV20-1	.	11	.	TRBJ2-1	TGCAGTGCTAGCGGGAACGATGAGCAGTTCTTC	CSASGNDEQFF
TRBV4-1	.	14	.	TRBJ1-1	TGCGCCAGCAGCCCCCTCAGGGGGAACACTGAAGCTTTCTTT	CASSPLRGNTEAFF
TRBV20-1	.	13	.	TRBJ2-7	TGCAGTGCTACCCAGGGGCTCTGGAACGAGCAGTACTTC	CSATQGLWNEQYF
TRBV7-2	.	16	.	TRBJ2-1	TGTGCCAGCAGGTTCTTTGAGCGTTTCTCCTACAATGAGCAGTTCTTC	CASRFFERFSYNEQFF
TRBV29-1	few	13	.	TRBJ2-5	TGCAGCGTTGAAACCGGGACTTTTGAGACCCAGTACTTC	CSVETGTFETQYF
TRBV6-2/TRBV6-3	.	15	TRBD2	TRBJ2-3	TGTGCCAGCAGCCGGACTAGCGGGAGTCTAGATACGCAGTATTTT	CASSRTSGSLDTQYF
TRBV27	once	12	.	TRBJ2-1	TGTGCCAGCCGCCAAGGGGTCTGGGAGCAGTTCTTC	CASRQGVWEQFF
TRBV11-3	few	14	.	TRBJ2-7	TGTGCCAGCAGCTTCGACGGAGGGAGCTACGAGCAGTACTTC	CASSFDGGSYEQYF
TRBV15	.	15	.	TRBJ2-7	TGTGCCACCAGCAGAGATCGACGAAAAGCAAACGAGCAGTACTTC	CATSRDRRKANEQYF
TRBV28	few	14	TRBD1	TRBJ2-7	TGTGCCAGCAGTTTTTCAGGGGGCGTATACGAGCAGTACTTC	CASSFSGGVYEQYF
TRBV6-5	once	12	.	TRBJ2-7	TGTGCCAGCTTGACAGTCAGTTACGAGCAGTACTTC	CASLTVSYEQYF
TRBV5-1	.	15	.	TRBJ2-1	TGCGCCAGCAGCTCCGGGACACAGGTTAGGAGTGAGCAGTTCTTC	CASSSGTQVRSEQFF
TRBV5-6	.	15	.	TRBJ1-5	TGTGCCAGCAGTTCTTTAGCCTTACATGATCAGCCCCAGCATTTT	CASSSLALHDQPQHF
TRBV29-1	few	12	TRBD1	TRBJ2-7	TGCAGCGTGAGGACAGGGGTATACGAGCAGTACTTC	CSVRTGVYEQYF
TRBV7-2	.	18	TRBD2	TRBJ2-1	TGTGCCAGCAGCCCCGGGACTAGCGGCCATCTCCGTGGGGATGAGCAGTTCTTC	CASSPGTSGHLRGDEQFF
TRBV4-1	few	15	.	TRBJ2-5	TGCGCCAGCAGCCAAGAGAACGGGAACGGGGAGACCCAGTACTTC	CASSQENGNGETQYF
TRBV29-1	.	14	.	TRBJ2-2	TGCAGCGTTGGTCGGCCGACGAACACCGGGGAGCTGTTTTTT	CSVGRPTNTGELFF
TRBV20-1	few	13	.	TRBJ2-1	TGCAGTGCCCATCATAAGCCCGGTGGTGAGCAGTTCTTC	CSAHHKPGGEQFF
TRBV7-9	few	12	.	TRBJ2-1	TGTGCCAGCAGCTTATCCGGGGATGAGCAGTTCTTC	CASSLSGDEQFF
TRBV29-1	few	15	TRBD1	TRBJ2-7	TGCAGCGTTGTTCCGGGACAGGGGGGTCCCTACGAGCAGTACTTC	CSVVPGQGGPYEQYF
TRBV7-3	.	17	TRBD2	TRBJ2-3	TGTGCCAGCAGCTTAAGGAGCGGGAGGGGTTACACAGATACGCAGTATTTT	CASSLRSGRGYTDTQYF
TRBV7-2	.	13	TRBD1	TRBJ2-7	TGTGCCAGCAGCTTAGTTCCAGGGGGCGAGCAGTACTTC	CASSLVPGGEQYF